This TCR beta chain derives from a study of T cell responses to AZD1222 COVID-19 vaccine. Study-wide background: Combined were second doses at about 4 or about 12 weeks.

Clones were sequenced by immunoSEQ multiplex PCR, and TCRdb holds only the in-frame ones, with some missing. Among fewer than 120,000 clones listed, around 80% were seen once. To note about this clone: Its antigen is still unknown.

Overall study results and limits: Following two doses of AZD1222, Spike-specific TCR breadth and depth rose.

This CDR3 spans 14 amino acids. From germline, CDR1 is SGHTA and CDR2 FQGNSA. The V gene lost 4 bases and the J gene lost 5 bases, with 14 bases spanning the gap. This material consisted of peripheral blood, taken on day 0 of AZD1222 vaccination. The rearrangement links TRBV7-2 to TRBJ2-5, with unresolved D. This receptor was taken from an adult in good health. As DNA, the CDR3 is TGTGCCAGCAGCTCCTCGTCCAACCCTGAGACCCAGTACTTC. It yields the protein CASSSSSNPETQYF.